The present T cell receptor beta chain was sequenced within a study of T cells in AML relapse after transplant (dated by TCRdb to the late 2010s). Study-level background: In this retrospective study, inhibitory receptor expression and TCR repertoires of bone marrow T cells were examined in patients given allogeneic HSCT for myeloid malignancy. Overall study results and their limits: TCR repertoire comparisons were based on very few samples, with only a few individuals included per group for unsorted bone marrow.

This clonotype is classified as medium-sized (0.01 to 0.1%). Its antigen is unknown. Base qualities were left out, and no much larger clone turns up one base away. The library relied on PCR. A modified RACE PCR protocol, not multiplex PCR, was used to amplify TCR alpha and beta chains from RNA. The libraries were sequenced on an Illumina MiSeq, and sample-specific barcode combinations were used to demultiplex the raw reads. Processing in the source paper ran as follows. TCR clonotypes were identified from the sequencing reads using MiXCR software. TCRdb ran its own pipeline on the public reads, namely fastp trimming at Q25 and MiXCR clone calling, and kept in-frame beta chains. Entries that share a CDR3 protein sequence are merged under the most common genes and DNA. These V and J calls rely on TCRdb rather than the paper's analysis. This sample is represented by more than 400 distinct CDR3 sequences; around 10% of them were singletons. The ten top clones hold about 50% of the sample.

The germline V gene supplies CDR1 MGHRA and CDR2 YSYEKL. The V and J ends are trimmed by 1 base and 3 bases, leaving 10 bases between them. The CDR3 goes from the cysteine to the phenylalanine over 15 residues. The read is trimmed to its CDR3 DNA, 45 bases read in frame from base 1. This specimen was bone marrow, either the whole sample or a sorted T cell fraction (not recorded which), taken at relapse. The V and J segments used are TRBV4-1 and TRBJ2-1; the best D guess is TRBD1, with 7 bases matching. The sequence was collected from a human donor who had a stem cell transplant for acute myeloid leukemia. Following transplantation, part of the T cell population may be supplied by the graft donor rather than the patient. Here the CDR3 is given as CASSQGQGGYNEQFF. The DNA is as follows: TGCGCCAGCAGCCAAGGGCAGGGGGGCTACAATGAGCAGTTCTTC.